These 11 T cell receptor beta chains originate from one sample sequenced in a study of blood T cell repertoires in COVID-19. Clones were sequenced by immunoSEQ multiplex PCR, and TCRdb holds only the in-frame ones, with some missing. The table records a few hundred thousand clones, around 83% of them present only once. Sequencing was carried out using peripheral blood. These receptors were collected from a man between 50 and 59 years old who had recovered from COVID-19.

The chain is built from TRBV28 and TRBJ2-5, with 7 bases fitting TRBD1. Germline V gene lookup returns CDR1 MDHEN and CDR2 SYDVKM. CDR3 length: 15 residues. The ends lost 5 bases at V and 2 bases at J; junction bases unmatched: 8. Here the CDR3 DNA reads TGTGCCAGCAGTACTCAGGGGACAGCGCAAGAGACCCAGTACTTC. Translated, it gives CASSTQGTAQETQYF.

This clone was seen more than once but under ten times. The V and J genes are TRBV6-5 and TRBJ1-1, with 9 bases lining up with TRBD1. The CDR3 sequence is 15 residues long. Germline-derived CDR1 and CDR2 are MNHEY and SVGAGI. V shed 6 bases and J 1 base; nucleotides not matched to a gene: 6. The CDR3 reads CASRRVGQGNTEAFF. DNA of the CDR3: TGTGCCAGCAGACGAGTGGGACAGGGGAACACTGAAGCTTTCTTT.

The V gene is TRBV9, the J gene TRBJ1-3; D is uncertain. The CDR3 spans 14 residues. Per germline, CDR1 SGDLS and CDR2 YYNGEE. Trimming took 0 bases from V and 3 from J, leaving 7 bases between them. This CDR3 reads CASSVDLRGNTIYF. In DNA form, the CDR3 reads TGTGCCAGCAGCGTAGACCTACGTGGAAACACCATATATTTT.

V gene TRBV5-1 combines with J gene TRBJ1-1; tentatively, D is TRBD1 (5 bases). V was pared by 2 bases and J by 7 bases, with 15 bases between. The germline V gene encodes CDR1 SGHRS and CDR2 YFSETQ. CDR3 length equals 14 residues. CDR3 nucleotide sequence: TGCGCCAGCAGCTTCGATTCAGGGCGGAGTGAAGCTTTCTTT. As protein: CASSFDSGRSEAFF.

The V gene is TRBV4-2, the J gene TRBJ1-2; 9 bases are a match to TRBD1. V was clipped by 4 bases and J by 6 bases; unmatched bases: 9. The germline gives CDR1 LGHNA, CDR2 YNFKEQ. The CDR3 loop spans 15 amino acids. The CDR3 is CASSRRTGDLDGYTF. Here the CDR3 DNA reads TGTGCCAGCAGCCGCAGGACAGGGGATTTAGATGGCTACACCTTC.

The chain is built from TRBV6-5 and TRBJ2-1; 8 bases match TRBD1. The germline CDR1 and CDR2 sequences are MNHEY and SVGAGI. The CDR3 loop spans 16 amino acids. V lost 2 bases to trimming and J lost 3 bases; unmatched junction nucleotides: 6. CDR3 coding DNA: TGTGCCAGCAGTTACGACAGGGGCGTTAGCTACAATGAGCAGTTCTTC. Protein sequence: CASSYDRGVSYNEQFF.

The chain combines TRBV5-8 with TRBJ1-5; D call uncertain. Germline assignment: CDR1 SGHTS and CDR2 YDEGEE. Trimming pared 8 bases from V and 3 bases from J, leaving 9 bases between. The CDR3 spans 12 residues. CDR3 loop: CASWSPNQPQHF. The CDR3 DNA reads TGTGCCAGTTGGAGTCCCAATCAGCCCCAGCATTTT.

This chain joins TRBV5-1 and TRBJ1-5; no firm D call. Germline lookup yields CDR1 SGHRS and CDR2 YFSETQ. Trimming took 0 bases from V and 2 from J, leaving 9 bases between them. The CDR3 is made up of 15 amino acids. CDR3 coding DNA: TGCGCCAGCAGCTTGGGAGGGCGAGGCAATCAGCCCCAGCATTTT. Protein: CASSLGGRGNQPQHF. Full variable domain (outside the CDR3, taken from reference TRBV5-1 and TRBJ1-5): KAGVTQTPRYLIKTRGQQVTLSCSPISGHRSVSWYQQTPGQGLQFLFEYFSETQRNKGNFPGRFSGRQFSNSRSEMNVSTLELGDSALYLCASSLGGRGNQPQHFGDGTRLSIL.

V and J are TRBV6-1 and TRBJ2-1; 9 positions match TRBD2. The CDR3 extends over 15 amino acids. Per germline, CDR1 MNHNS and CDR2 SASEGT. The junction had 3 bases not matched to a gene; V was cut back by 3 bases and J by 3 bases. The CDR3 coding sequence is TGTGCCAGCAGTGACAGACTAGCGGACTACAATGAGCAGTTCTTC. This sequence encodes CASSDRLADYNEQFF.

The chain combines TRBV5-1 with TRBJ2-7; D is perhaps TRBD2 (7 bases). Germline V CDR1 and CDR2: SGHRS, YFSETQ. Trimming removed 6 bases from V and 3 bases from J, with 22 bases in between. CDR3 length: 16 residues. The chain's CDR3 is CASNSRGAGVDYEQYF. The CDR3 nucleotides are TGCGCCAGCAACTCCCGGGGGGCAGGGGTGGACTACGAGCAGTACTTC.

A few counts support this clone. The rearrangement uses TRBV14 and TRBJ2-7, with D unclear. The CDR3 has 14 amino acids. V was cut by 0 bases and J by 3 bases, with 9 bases left in between. Germline V lookup: CDR1 SGHDN, CDR2 FVKESK. The CDR3 region is CASSQEGPIYEQYF. The CDR3 DNA sequence: TGTGCCAGCAGCCAAGAGGGCCCCATCTACGAGCAGTACTTC.